The rows below give T cell receptor beta chains drawn from one sample of a study of cytomegalovirus exposure and HLA in healthy donors. Profiled with immunoSEQ multiplex PCR; TCRdb holds only in-frame clones, not every one. This sample has 250,000 to 300,000 clones, with nearly 90% found just once. Sequenced sample: PBMCs. All receptors come from a woman in her late teens or twenties in good health and CMV-seronegative. CDR3s include the opening cysteine and the closing phenylalanine or tryptophan. D genes are given only for firm matches. Clone size, where shown, is once, few, many, or a class for clones that have expanded.

>TRBV15|TRBJ1-3|TRBD1|NA
TGTGCCACCAGCAGTTGGGACAGAGGAAACACCATATATTTT
CATSSWDRGNTIYF
>TRBV27|TRBJ2-5|TRBD2|NA
TGTGCCAGCACCACCCTCGGACTAGCGGGAAAAGAGACCCAGTACTTC
CASTTLGLAGKETQYF
>TRBV6-6|TRBJ1-4|NA|NA
TGTGCCAGCAGTTACGGTGGGGGGGCTAATGAAAAACTGTTTTTT
CASSYGGGANEKLFF
>TRBV2|TRBJ2-7|NA|NA
TGTGCCAGTTTGGGGGGAGGGGACACCTCGAGCTCCTACGAGCAGTACTTC
CASLGGGDTSSSYEQYF
>TRBV28|TRBJ2-7|TRBD2|NA
TGTGCCAGCAGCCCAAGACTAGCCCCCAGGCGCGAGCAGTACTTC
CASSPRLAPRREQYF
>TRBV6-4|TRBJ1-3|NA|once
TGTGCCAGCACCATCATAAGAGGGGGTTTGGTTGGAAACACCATATATTTT
CASTIIRGGLVGNTIYF
>TRBV6-6|TRBJ2-5|NA|NA
TGTGCCAGCAGCCACCAATTAGGAGGAGAGACCCAGTACTTC
CASSHQLGGETQYF
>TRBV15|TRBJ2-4|TRBD2|NA
TGTGCCACCAGCAGAGCGGAGCGGGGGAAAAACATTCAGTACTTC
CATSRAERGKNIQYF
>TRBV4-3|TRBJ2-1|TRBD2|NA
TGCGCCAGCAGCCAAGATTGGGGGGGCTCCTACAATGAGCAGTTCTTC
CASSQDWGGSYNEQFF
>TRBV5-6|TRBJ2-2|NA|NA
TGTGCCAGCAGCTTGGGAGGTACCCTCACCGGGGAGCTGTTTTTT
CASSLGGTLTGELFF
>TRBV5-8|TRBJ1-1|NA|NA
TGTGCCAGCAGCGGGGGGGTGGAAGCTTTCTTT
CASSGGVEAFF
>TRBV6-5|TRBJ1-4|NA|few
TGTGCCAGCAGTACTACTGCAACTAATGAAAAACTGTTTTTT
CASSTTATNEKLFF
>TRBV6-1|TRBJ1-6|NA|NA
TGTGCCAGCCTGCTCCAGGGGACTAATTCACCCCTCCACTTT
CASLLQGTNSPLHF
>TRBV4-3|TRBJ2-5|TRBD2|NA
TGCGCCAGCAGCCAAGATTCGGCGGGGGGGCAAGAGACCCAGTACTTC
CASSQDSAGGQETQYF
>TRBV5-4|TRBJ2-6|NA|NA
TGTGCCAGCAGCTTGGGTTGGGGGGCTGGGGCCAACGTCCTGACTTTC
CASSLGWGAGANVLTF
>TRBV27|TRBJ2-6|NA|NA
TGTGCCCCCCCGTACAGGGACGCACAGACTGGGGCCAACGTCCTGACTTTC
CAPPYRDAQTGANVLTF
>TRBV5-1|TRBJ2-1|NA|NA
TGCGCCAGCAGCGCGGTCGGAAATGAGCAGTTCTTC
CASSAVGNEQFF
>TRBV5-4|TRBJ1-1|TRBD1|NA
TGTGCCAGCAGCCGGACAGGGGTAACTGAAGCTTTCTTT
CASSRTGVTEAFF
>TRBV6-5|TRBJ2-6|NA|NA
TGTGCCAGCAGCCAAAGGACTTCTGGGGCCAACGTCCTGACTTTC
CASSQRTSGANVLTF
>TRBV2|TRBJ2-5|NA|few
TGTGCCAGCCACCGGGGTAAAGAGACCCAGTACTTC
CASHRGKETQYF
>TRBV19|TRBJ1-2|TRBD1|few
TGTGCCAGTAATCCGGACAGGGGGCAACTTGGCTACACCTTC
CASNPDRGQLGYTF
>TRBV10-3|TRBJ1-6|NA|NA
TGTGCCACCAGAACATTGGATTCACCCCTCCACTTT
CATRTLDSPLHF
>TRBV5-1|TRBJ2-5|NA|NA
TGCGCCAGCAGCAATACAAGCCAAGAGACCCAGTACTTC
CASSNTSQETQYF
>TRBV6-1|TRBJ1-2|TRBD1|once
TGTGCCAGCAGTAAACAGGGGGCCTATGGCTACACCTTC
CASSKQGAYGYTF
>TRBV10-3|TRBJ2-2|NA|NA
TGTGCCATCCCAACTAACCGAGCGAACACCGGGGAGCTGTTTTTT
CAIPTNRANTGELFF
>TRBV5-1|TRBJ1-1|NA|NA
TGCGCCAGCAGCTTGGGGAGCAGGGTTAGCTCCGAAGCTTTCTTT
CASSLGSRVSSEAFF
>TRBV5-1|TRBJ1-2|TRBD1|NA
TGCGCCAGCAGCTTGGAGAGAGACAGGGGGCAACACACCTTC
CASSLERDRGQHTF
>TRBV10-2|TRBJ1-4|NA|NA
TGCGCCAGCAGTGGAAACAGTGCAACTAATGAAAAACTGTTTTTT
CASSGNSATNEKLFF
>TRBV30|TRBJ1-1|NA|NA
TGTGCCTGGCTACAGGACTTTTCGTTAAGCGGGGCTTTCTTT
CAWLQDFSLSGAFF
>TRBV19|TRBJ2-7|TRBD1|NA
TGTGCCAGTAGTATGCCAGGGGGCGCGTACGAGCAGTACTTC
CASSMPGGAYEQYF
>TRBV30|TRBJ1-1|TRBD1|NA
TGTGCCTGGAGGGAACCAGGGGGCACTGAAGCTTTCTTT
CAWREPGGTEAFF
>TRBV6-5|TRBJ1-6|NA|NA
TGTGCCAGCAGACGCACAGCAAGTAATTCACCCCTCCACTTT
CASRRTASNSPLHF
>TRBV9|TRBJ2-7|NA|NA
TGTGCCAGCAGCGTAGATTCAGAGCAGTACTTC
CASSVDSEQYF
>TRBV30|TRBJ2-1|NA|NA
TGTGCTAGCGGTGAGCAGTTCTTC
CASGEQFF
>TRBV28|TRBJ1-4|TRBD1|NA
TGTGCCAGCAGTTTAAGGTTTTGGACAGGGAGGTATGAAAAACTGTTTTTT
CASSLRFWTGRYEKLFF
>TRBV29-1|TRBJ2-2|NA|once
TGCAGCGTTCCCAGGGGCTACACCGGGGAGCTGTTTTTT
CSVPRGYTGELFF
>TRBV2|TRBJ2-6|TRBD1|NA
TGTGCCAGCAGTGGGGACAGGGGAGGCTCTGGGGCCAACGTCCTGACTTTC
CASSGDRGGSGANVLTF
>TRBV5-1|TRBJ1-1|TRBD1|NA
TGCGCCACCTCGTATTCTTTCGGGACAGGGAAGGGGGACACTGAAGCTTTCTTT
CATSYSFGTGKGDTEAFF
>TRBV7-9|TRBJ1-6|NA|NA
TGTGCCAGCTTGACCGGGAATTCACCCCTCCACTTT
CASLTGNSPLHF
>TRBV5-1|TRBJ2-1|TRBD2|few
TGCGCCAGCAGCTTGGGCTCGGCGGGGGGGCTTAATGAGCAGTTCTTC
CASSLGSAGGLNEQFF
>TRBV18|TRBJ2-3|NA|NA
TGTGCCAGCTCACCAACAGGTTCCACAGATACGCAGTATTTT
CASSPTGSTDTQYF
>TRBV11-2|TRBJ2-7|NA|NA
TGTGCCAGCAGCTTACAGGGCTACGAGCAGTACTTC
CASSLQGYEQYF
>TRBV4-1|TRBJ2-3|NA|once
TGCGCCAGCAGCCAAAACCCGGCGGGGTCAGATACGCAGTATTTT
CASSQNPAGSDTQYF
>TRBV6-5|TRBJ2-3|TRBD2|NA
TGTGCCAGCAGTGGACTAGCGGGGGGGCCAGATACGCAGTATTTT
CASSGLAGGPDTQYF
>TRBV6-5|TRBJ1-6|NA|NA
TGTGCCAGCAGCCGCCAGACCGGGGGATGGTCACCCCTCCACTTT
CASSRQTGGWSPLHF
>TRBV5-4|TRBJ1-6|NA|once
TGTGCCAGCAGCTTTACTGACAACTCCTATAATTCACCCCTCCACTTT
CASSFTDNSYNSPLHF
>TRBV19|TRBJ1-4|TRBD1|NA
TGTGCCAGTAGTGGGACAGGGGAGAGTGAAAAACTGTTTTTT
CASSGTGESEKLFF
>TRBV7-2|TRBJ2-7|NA|NA
TGTGCCAGCAGCTTGTCCCCTACCTACGAGCAGTACTTC
CASSLSPTYEQYF
>TRBV5-4|TRBJ2-7|TRBD1|NA
TGTGCCAGCAGCACCGGACAGGGGGTAGGGGAGCAGTACTTC
CASSTGQGVGEQYF